This record concerns one T cell receptor beta chain sequence. TCRdb's table, derived via immunoSEQ multiplex PCR, lists solely in-frame clones and lacks some. The sample contains a few hundred thousand clones, 91% of which appear only once. The data belong to a study of blood T cell repertoires in COVID-19. V was clipped by 2 bases and J by 2 bases, with 18 bases between them. Germline CDR1 SGHDN, CDR2 FVKESK. The CDR3 is 17 residues long. This TCR was recovered from a person in their late teens or twenties with COVID-19, enrolled during active disease. This chain connects TRBV14 to TRBJ1-2, with D tentatively TRBD1 (6 bases). Input material: peripheral blood. The CDR3 region has the DNA TGTGCCAGCAGCCAATACCACCGGGACACCCGAAACTATGGCTACACCTTC. Amino acids: CASSQYHRDTRNYGYTF.